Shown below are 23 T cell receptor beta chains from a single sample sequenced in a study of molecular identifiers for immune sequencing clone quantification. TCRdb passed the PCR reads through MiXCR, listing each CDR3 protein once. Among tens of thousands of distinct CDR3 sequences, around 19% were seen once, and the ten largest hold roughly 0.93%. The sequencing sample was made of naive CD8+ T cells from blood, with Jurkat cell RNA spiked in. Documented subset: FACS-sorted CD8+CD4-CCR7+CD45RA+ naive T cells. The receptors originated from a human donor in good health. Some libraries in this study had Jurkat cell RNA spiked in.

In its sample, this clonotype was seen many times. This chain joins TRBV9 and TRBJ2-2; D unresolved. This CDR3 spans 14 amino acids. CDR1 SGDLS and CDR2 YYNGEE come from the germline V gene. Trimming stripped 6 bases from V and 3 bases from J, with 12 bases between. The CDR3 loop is CASTTAAYTGELFF. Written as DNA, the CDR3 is TGTGCCAGCACCACCGCGGCTTACACCGGGGAGCTGTTTTTT.

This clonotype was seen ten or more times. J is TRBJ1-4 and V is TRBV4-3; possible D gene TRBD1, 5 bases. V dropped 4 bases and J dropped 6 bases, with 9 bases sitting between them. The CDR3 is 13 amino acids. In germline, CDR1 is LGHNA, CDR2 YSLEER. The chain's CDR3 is CASSPDSDEKLFF. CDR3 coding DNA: TGCGCCAGCAGCCCTGACAGCGATGAAAAACTGTTTTTT.

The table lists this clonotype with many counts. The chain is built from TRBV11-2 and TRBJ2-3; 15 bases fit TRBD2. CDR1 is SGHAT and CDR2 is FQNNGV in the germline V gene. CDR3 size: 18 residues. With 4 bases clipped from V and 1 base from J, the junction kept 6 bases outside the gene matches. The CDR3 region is CASSSGLAGGRGTDTQYF. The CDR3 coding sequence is TGTGCCAGCAGCTCGGGACTAGCGGGAGGTCGGGGCACAGATACGCAGTATTTT.

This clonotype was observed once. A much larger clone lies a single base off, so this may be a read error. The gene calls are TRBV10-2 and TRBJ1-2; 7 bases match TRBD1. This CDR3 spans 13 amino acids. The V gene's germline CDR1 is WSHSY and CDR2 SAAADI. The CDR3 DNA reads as TGCGCCGGCAGTGTAGGGGGCAACTATGGCTACACCTTC. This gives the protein CAGSVGGNYGYTF.

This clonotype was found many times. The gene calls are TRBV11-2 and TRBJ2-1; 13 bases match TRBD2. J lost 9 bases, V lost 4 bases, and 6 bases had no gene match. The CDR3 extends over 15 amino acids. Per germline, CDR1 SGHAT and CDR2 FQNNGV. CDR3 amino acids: CASSSPGLAGPEQFF. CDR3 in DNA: TGTGCCAGCAGCTCTCCGGGACTAGCGGGACCTGAGCAGTTCTTC.

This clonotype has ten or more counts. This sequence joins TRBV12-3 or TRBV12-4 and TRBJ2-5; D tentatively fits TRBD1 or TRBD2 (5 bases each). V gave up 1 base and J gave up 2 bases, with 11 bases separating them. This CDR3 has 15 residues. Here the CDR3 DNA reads TGTGCCAGCAGTTTAGTCGGGGACGGACAAGAGACCCAGTACTTC. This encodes CASSLVGDGQETQYF.

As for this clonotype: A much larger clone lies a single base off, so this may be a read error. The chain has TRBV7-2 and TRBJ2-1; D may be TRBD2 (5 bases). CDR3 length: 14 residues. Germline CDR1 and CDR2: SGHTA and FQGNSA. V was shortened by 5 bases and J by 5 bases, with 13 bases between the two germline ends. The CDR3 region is CASSPRWGDNEQFF. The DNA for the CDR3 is TGTGCCAGCAGCCCCCGGTGGGGAGACAATGAGCAGTTCTTC.

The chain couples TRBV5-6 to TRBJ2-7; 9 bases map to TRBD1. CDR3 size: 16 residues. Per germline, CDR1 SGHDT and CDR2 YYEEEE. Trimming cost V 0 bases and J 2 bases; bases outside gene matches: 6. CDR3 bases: TGTGCCAGCAGCTTGGAGGGACAGGGCATCCCCTACGAGCAGTACTTC. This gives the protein CASSLEGQGIPYEQYF. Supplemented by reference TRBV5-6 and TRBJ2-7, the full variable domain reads DAGVTQSPTHLIKTRGQQVTLRCSPKSGHDTVSWYQQALGQGPQFIFQYYEEEERQRGNFPDRFSGHQFPNYSSELNVNALLLGDSALYLCASSLEGQGIPYEQYFGPGTRLTVT.

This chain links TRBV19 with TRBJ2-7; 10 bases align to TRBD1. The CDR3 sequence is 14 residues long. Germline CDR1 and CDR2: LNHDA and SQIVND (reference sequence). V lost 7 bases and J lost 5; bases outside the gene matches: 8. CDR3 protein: CASNPGTGVNEQYF. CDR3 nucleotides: TGTGCCAGTAATCCCGGGACAGGGGTCAACGAGCAGTACTTC.

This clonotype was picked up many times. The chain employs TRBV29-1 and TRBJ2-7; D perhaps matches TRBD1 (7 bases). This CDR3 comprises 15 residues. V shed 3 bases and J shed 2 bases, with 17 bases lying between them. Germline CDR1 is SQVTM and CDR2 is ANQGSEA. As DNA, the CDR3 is TGCAGCGTTGAGGTTGTCCAGGGGGGAACCTACGAGCAGTACTTC. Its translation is CSVEVVQGGTYEQYF.

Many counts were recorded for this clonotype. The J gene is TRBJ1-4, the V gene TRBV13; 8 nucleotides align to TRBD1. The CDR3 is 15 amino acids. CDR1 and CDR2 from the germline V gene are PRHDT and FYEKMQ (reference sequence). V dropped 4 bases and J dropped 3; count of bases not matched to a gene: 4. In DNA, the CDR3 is TGTGCCAGCAGCTACGGACAGGGCCCTAATGAAAAACTGTTTTTT. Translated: CASSYGQGPNEKLFF.

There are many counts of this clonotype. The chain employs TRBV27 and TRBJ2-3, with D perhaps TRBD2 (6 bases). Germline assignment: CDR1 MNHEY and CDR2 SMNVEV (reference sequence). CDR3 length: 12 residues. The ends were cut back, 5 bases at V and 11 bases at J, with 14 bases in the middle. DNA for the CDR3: TGTGCCAGCAGTACGAGGGGACTTAAGCAGTATTTT. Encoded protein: CASSTRGLKQYF.

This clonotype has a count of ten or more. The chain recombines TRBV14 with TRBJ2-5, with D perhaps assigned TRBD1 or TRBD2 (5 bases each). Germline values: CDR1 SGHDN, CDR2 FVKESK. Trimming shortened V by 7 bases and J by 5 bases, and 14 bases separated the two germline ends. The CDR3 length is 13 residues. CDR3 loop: CASNPTWGETQYF. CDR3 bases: TGTGCCAGCAACCCGACCTGGGGGGAGACCCAGTACTTC.

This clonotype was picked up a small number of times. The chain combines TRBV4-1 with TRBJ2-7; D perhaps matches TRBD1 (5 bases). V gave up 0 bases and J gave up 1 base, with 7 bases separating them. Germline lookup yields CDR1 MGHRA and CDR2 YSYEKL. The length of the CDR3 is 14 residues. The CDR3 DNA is TGCGCCAGCAGCCAAGAGTCAGGGTCCTACGAGCAGTACTTC. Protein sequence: CASSQESGSYEQYF.

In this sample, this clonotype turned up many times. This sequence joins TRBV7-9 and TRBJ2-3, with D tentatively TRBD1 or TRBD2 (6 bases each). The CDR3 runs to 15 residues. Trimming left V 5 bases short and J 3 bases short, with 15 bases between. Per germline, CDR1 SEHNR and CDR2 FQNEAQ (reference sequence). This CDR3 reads CASSGRQGLTDTQYF. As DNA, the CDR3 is TGTGCCAGCAGCGGGAGGCAGGGGCTGACAGATACGCAGTATTTT.

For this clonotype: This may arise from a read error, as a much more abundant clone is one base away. The CDR3: CASSTLAGVNNEQFF. The DNA for the CDR3 is TGTGCCAGTAGTACCTTAGCGGGAGTAAACAATGAGCAGTTCTTC. The rearrangement joins TRBV19 to TRBJ2-1, with 9 positions matching TRBD2. V lost 4 bases, J lost 5 bases, and 6 bases stayed unmatched. This CDR3 spans 15 amino acids. Germline CDR1 and CDR2: LNHDA and SQIVND (reference sequence).

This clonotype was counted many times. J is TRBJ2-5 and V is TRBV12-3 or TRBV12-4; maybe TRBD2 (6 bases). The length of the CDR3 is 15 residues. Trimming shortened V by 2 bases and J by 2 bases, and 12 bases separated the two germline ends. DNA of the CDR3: TGTGCCAGCAGTTTACGGGGTGGGAGGCAAGAGACCCAGTACTTC. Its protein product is CASSLRGGRQETQYF.

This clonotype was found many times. The CDR3 loop reads CAWTENHDTEAFF. The CDR3 DNA reads TGTGCCTGGACGGAGAACCATGACACTGAAGCTTTCTTT. The gene calls are TRBV30 and TRBJ1-1; D remains ambiguous. Germline V lookup: CDR1 GTSNPN, CDR2 SVGIG (reference sequence). Trimming left V 4 bases short and J 3 bases short, with 12 bases between. The CDR3 length is 13 residues.

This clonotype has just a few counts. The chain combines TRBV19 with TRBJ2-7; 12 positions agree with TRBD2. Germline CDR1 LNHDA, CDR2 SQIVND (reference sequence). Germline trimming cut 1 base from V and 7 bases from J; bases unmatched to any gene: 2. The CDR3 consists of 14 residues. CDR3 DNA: TGTGCCAGTAGTATAGGCGGACTAGCGGGGGAGCAGTACTTC. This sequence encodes CASSIGGLAGEQYF. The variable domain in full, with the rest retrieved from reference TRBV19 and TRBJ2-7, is DGGITQSPKYLFRKEGQNVTLSCEQNLNHDAMYWYRQDPGQGLRLIYYSQIVNDFQKGDIAEGYSVSREKKESFPLTVTSAQKNPTAFYLCASSIGGLAGEQYFGPGTRLTVT.

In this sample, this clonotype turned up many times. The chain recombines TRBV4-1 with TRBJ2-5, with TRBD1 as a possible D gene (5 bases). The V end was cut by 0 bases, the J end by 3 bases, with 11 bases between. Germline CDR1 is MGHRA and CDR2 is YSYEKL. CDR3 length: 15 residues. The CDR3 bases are TGCGCCAGCAGCCAAGATTGGGGCAGTGAAGAGACCCAGTACTTC. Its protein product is CASSQDWGSEETQYF.

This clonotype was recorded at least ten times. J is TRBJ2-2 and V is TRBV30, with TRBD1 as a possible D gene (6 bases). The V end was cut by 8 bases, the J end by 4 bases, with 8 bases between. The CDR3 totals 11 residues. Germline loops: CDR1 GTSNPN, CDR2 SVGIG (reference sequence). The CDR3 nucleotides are TGTGCCGGGGACATCACCGGGGAGCTGTTTTTT. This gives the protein CAGDITGELFF. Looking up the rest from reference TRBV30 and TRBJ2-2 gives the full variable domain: SQTIHQWPATLVQPVGSPLSLECTVEGTSNPNLYWYRQAAGRGLQLLFYSVGIGQISSEVPQNLSASRPQDRQFILSSKKLLLSDSGFYLCAGDITGELFFGEGSRLTVL.

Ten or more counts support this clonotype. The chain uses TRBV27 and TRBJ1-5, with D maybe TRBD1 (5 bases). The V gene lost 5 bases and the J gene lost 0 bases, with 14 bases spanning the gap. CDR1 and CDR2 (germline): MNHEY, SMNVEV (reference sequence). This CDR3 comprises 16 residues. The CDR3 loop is CASSAGHLYSNQPQHF. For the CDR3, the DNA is TGTGCCAGCAGTGCAGGACATCTTTATAGCAATCAGCCCCAGCATTTT.

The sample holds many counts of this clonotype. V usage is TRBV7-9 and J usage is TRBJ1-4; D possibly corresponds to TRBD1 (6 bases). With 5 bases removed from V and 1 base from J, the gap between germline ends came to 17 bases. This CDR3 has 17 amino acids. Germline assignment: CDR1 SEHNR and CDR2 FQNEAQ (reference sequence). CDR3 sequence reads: CASSDRTRPRTNEKLFF. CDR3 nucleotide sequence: TGTGCCAGCAGCGACAGGACTCGCCCCCGAACTAATGAAAAACTGTTTTTT.